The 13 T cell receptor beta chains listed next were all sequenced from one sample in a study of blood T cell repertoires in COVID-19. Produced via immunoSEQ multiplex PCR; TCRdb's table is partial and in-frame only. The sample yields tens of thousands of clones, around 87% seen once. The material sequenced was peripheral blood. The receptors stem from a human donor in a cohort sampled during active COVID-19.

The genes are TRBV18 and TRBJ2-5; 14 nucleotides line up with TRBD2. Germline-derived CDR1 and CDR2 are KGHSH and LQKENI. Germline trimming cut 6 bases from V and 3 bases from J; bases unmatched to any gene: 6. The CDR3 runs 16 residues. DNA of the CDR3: TGTGCCAGCTCGCGGACTAGCGGGGGGCCCGAAGAGACCCAGTACTTC. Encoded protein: CASSRTSGGPEETQYF.

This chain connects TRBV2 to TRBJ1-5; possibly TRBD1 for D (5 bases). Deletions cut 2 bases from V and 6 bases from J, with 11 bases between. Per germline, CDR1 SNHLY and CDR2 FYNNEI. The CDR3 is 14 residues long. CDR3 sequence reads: CASSENQGSQPQHF. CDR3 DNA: TGTGCCAGCAGTGAAAATCAGGGCAGTCAGCCCCAGCATTTT.

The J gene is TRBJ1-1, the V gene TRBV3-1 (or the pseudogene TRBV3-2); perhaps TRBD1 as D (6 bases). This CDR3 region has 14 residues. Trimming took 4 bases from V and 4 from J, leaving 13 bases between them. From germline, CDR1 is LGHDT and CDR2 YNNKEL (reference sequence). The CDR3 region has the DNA TGTGCCAGCAGCCCCCGGACAGCCTCCACTGAAGCTTTCTTT. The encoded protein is CASSPRTASTEAFF.

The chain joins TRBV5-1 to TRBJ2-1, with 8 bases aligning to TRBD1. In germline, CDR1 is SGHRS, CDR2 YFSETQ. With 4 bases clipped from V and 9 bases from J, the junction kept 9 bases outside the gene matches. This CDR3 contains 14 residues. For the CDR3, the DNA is TGCGCCAGCAGCCAAACAAGACAGGGGACTGAGCAGTTCTTC. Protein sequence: CASSQTRQGTEQFF.

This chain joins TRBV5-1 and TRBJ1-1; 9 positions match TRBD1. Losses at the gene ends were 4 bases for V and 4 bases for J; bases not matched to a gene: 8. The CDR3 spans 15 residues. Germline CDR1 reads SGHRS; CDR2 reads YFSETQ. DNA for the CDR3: TGCGCCAGCAGCCCGGGACAGGGTTTGGGCACTGAAGCTTTCTTT. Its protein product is CASSPGQGLGTEAFF.

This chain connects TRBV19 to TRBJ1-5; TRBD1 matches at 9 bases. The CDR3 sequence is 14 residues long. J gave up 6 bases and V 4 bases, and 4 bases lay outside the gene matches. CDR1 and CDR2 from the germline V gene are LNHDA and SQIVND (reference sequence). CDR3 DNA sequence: TGTGCCAGTAGTAGGGACAGGGTCGGTCAGCCCCAGCATTTT. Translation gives CASSRDRVGQPQHF.

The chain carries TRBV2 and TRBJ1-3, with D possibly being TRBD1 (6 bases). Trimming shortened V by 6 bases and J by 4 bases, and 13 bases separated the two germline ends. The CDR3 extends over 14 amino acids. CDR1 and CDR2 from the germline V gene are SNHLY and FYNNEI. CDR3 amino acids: CASRRDNGGNTIYF. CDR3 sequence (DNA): TGTGCCAGCAGAAGGGACAACGGAGGAAACACCATATATTTT.

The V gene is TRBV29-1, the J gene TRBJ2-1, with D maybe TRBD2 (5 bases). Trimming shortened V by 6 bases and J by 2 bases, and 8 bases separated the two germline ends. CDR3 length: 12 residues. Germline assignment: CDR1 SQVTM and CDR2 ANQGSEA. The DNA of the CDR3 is TGCAGCGTAGCGGTCCCCTACAATGAGCAGTTCTTC. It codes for CSVAVPYNEQFF.

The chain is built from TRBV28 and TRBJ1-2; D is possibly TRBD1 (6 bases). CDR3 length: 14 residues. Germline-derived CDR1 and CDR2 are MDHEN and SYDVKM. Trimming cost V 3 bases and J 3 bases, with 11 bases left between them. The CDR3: CASSFARGDYGYTF. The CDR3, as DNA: TGTGCCAGCAGTTTCGCCAGGGGAGACTATGGCTACACCTTC.

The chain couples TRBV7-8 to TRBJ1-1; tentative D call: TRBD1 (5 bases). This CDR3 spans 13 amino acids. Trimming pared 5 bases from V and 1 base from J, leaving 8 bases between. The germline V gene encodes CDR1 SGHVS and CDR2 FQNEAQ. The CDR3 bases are TGTGCCAGCAGCCTAGGGGCGAACACTGAAGCTTTCTTT. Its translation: CASSLGANTEAFF.

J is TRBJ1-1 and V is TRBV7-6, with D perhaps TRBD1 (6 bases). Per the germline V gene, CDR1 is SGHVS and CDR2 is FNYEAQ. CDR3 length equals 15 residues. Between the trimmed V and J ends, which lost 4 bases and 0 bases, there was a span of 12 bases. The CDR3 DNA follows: TGTGCCAGCAGCTCCAGGACAGCGATGAACACTGAAGCTTTCTTT. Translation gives CASSSRTAMNTEAFF.

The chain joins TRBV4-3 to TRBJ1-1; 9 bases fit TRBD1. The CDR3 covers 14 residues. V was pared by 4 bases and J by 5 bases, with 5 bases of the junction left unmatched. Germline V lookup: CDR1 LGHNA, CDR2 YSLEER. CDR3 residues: CASSPQDRGTEAFF. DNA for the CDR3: TGCGCCAGCAGCCCGCAAGACAGGGGGACTGAAGCTTTCTTT.

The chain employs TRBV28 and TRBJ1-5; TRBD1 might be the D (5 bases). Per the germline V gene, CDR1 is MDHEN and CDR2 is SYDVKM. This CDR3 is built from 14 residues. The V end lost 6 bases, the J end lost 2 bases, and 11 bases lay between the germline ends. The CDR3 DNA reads TGTGCCAGCAGCCCCGGGGGGGGCAATCAGCCCCAGCATTTT. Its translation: CASSPGGGNQPQHF.